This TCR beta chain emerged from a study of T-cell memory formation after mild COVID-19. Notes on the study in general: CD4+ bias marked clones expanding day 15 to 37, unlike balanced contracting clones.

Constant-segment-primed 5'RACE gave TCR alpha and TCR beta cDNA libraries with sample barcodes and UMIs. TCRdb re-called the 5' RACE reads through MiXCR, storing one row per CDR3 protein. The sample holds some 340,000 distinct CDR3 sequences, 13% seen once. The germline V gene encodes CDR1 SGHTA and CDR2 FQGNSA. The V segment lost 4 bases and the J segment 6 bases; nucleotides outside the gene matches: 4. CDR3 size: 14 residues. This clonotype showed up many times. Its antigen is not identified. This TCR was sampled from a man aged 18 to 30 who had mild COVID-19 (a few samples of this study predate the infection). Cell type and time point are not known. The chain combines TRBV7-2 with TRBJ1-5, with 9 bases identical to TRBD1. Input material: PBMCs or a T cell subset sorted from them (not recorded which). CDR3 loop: CASSSGDRAQPQHF. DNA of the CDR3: TGTGCCAGCAGCTCGGGGGACAGGGCTCAGCCCCAGCATTTT. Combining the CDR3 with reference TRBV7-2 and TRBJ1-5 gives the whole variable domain GAGVSQSPSNKVTEKGKDVELRCDPISGHTALYWYRQSLGQGLEFLIYFQGNSAPDKSGLPSDRFSAERTGGSVSTLTIQRTQQEDSAVYLCASSSGDRAQPQHFGDGTRLSIL.